Presented here are 9 T cell receptor beta chains from one specimen sequenced in a study of human T cells and chemical hapten exposure. Regarding time point: patch test 2, 6 weeks after DPC sensitization. Treatment indicated: therapeutic diphenylcyclopropenone sensitization with weekly scalp DPC. Via MiXCR, TCRdb re-called the RACE reads, giving one row per CDR3 protein. The sample yields about 140,000 distinct CDR3 sequences, roughly 10% seen once. The sample in question was whole blood, obtained in connection with sensitization to the hapten diphenylcyclopropenone (DPC). All receptors derive from a woman in her forties or fifties with alopecia areata. Some clones in this sample may be carry-over from other donors' samples.

This clonotype came up many times. The chain combines TRBV7-8 with TRBJ1-2; tentative D call: TRBD1 (5 bases). The CDR3 length is 13 residues. Trimming stripped 3 bases from V and 1 base from J, with 6 bases between. Germline V lookup: CDR1 SGHVS, CDR2 FQNEAQ. The CDR3 region has the DNA TGTGCCAGCAGCTTGGGGGTTAACTATGGCTACACCTTC. This sequence encodes CASSLGVNYGYTF. The whole variable domain, filled in from reference TRBV7-8 and TRBJ1-2, reads GAGVSQSPRYKVAKRGQDVALRCDPISGHVSLFWYQQALGQGPEFLTYFQNEAQLDKSGLPSDRFFAERPEGSVSTLKIQRTQQEDSAVYLCASSLGVNYGYTFGSGTRLTVV.

This rearrangement joins TRBV28 to TRBJ2-7; 7 bases are shared with TRBD1. After removal of 4 bases from V and 0 bases from J, the junction contained 9 bases not matched to a gene. This CDR3 has 16 amino acids. The germline gives CDR1 MDHEN, CDR2 SYDVKM. CDR3 in DNA: TGTGCCAGCAGTTCCCACTCCGGGACAGACTCCTACGAGCAGTACTTC. Translated, it gives CASSSHSGTDSYEQYF.

This clonotype came up many times. The chain joins TRBV7-3 to TRBJ1-4; D remains ambiguous. Germline CDR1 and CDR2: SGHTA and FQGTGA. V was clipped by 5 bases and J by 0 bases, with 7 bases between them. The CDR3 extends over 14 amino acids. CDR3 loop: CASSPGATNEKLFF. For the CDR3, the DNA is TGTGCCAGCAGCCCCGGAGCAACTAATGAAAAACTGTTTTTT.

This chain uses TRBV9 with TRBJ1-2, with 9 bases matching TRBD1. The trim removed 3 bases at V and 6 bases at J, leaving 9 bases unmatched. The CDR3 has 15 amino acids. Germline V gene data show CDR1 as SGDLS and CDR2 as YYNGEE. CDR3 loop: CASSGYRGLENGYTF. In nucleotides, the CDR3 is TGTGCCAGCAGCGGATACAGGGGGCTTGAGAATGGCTACACCTTC.

This clonotype was observed many times. The gene calls are TRBV5-4 and TRBJ1-1, with a possible D match to TRBD1 (5 bases). The germline CDR1 and CDR2 sequences are SGHNT and YYREEE (reference sequence). The V end lost 0 bases, the J end lost 5 bases, and 5 bases lay between the germline ends. The CDR3 sequence is 12 residues long. CDR3 residues: CASSLGQTEAFF. CDR3 nucleotides: TGTGCCAGCAGCTTGGGACAGACTGAAGCTTTCTTT.

This clonotype was counted many times. This sequence joins TRBV28 and TRBJ1-5; D is unclear. The CDR3 is made up of 12 amino acids. Trimming left V 5 bases short and J 3 bases short, with 5 bases between. CDR1 is MDHEN and CDR2 is SYDVKM in the germline V gene. CDR3 in amino acids: CASSQVNQPQHF. CDR3 nucleotide sequence: TGTGCCAGCAGTCAAGTCAATCAGCCCCAGCATTTT.

This clonotype was detected many times. This chain connects TRBV6-6 to TRBJ2-5; possibly TRBD2 for D (5 bases). The CDR3 has 13 residues. V was shortened by 6 bases and J by 5 bases, with 13 bases between the two germline ends. Germline V CDR1 and CDR2: MNHNY, SVGAGI (reference sequence). The CDR3 spells CASRKEDRETQYF. DNA of the CDR3: TGTGCCAGCAGAAAGGAGGATCGGGAGACCCAGTACTTC.

This chain connects TRBV7-2 to TRBJ1-3; 7 positions agree with TRBD1. There are 15 residues in the CDR3. CDR1 SGHTA and CDR2 FQGNSA come from the germline V gene. V trimming: 6 bases; J trimming: 3 bases; junction bases outside the gene matches: 8. In nucleotides, the CDR3 is TGTGCCAGCAGATTTCTCAGGGGGAGTGGAAACACCATATATTTT. It codes for CASRFLRGSGNTIYF. The complete variable domain, with remaining parts taken from reference TRBV7-2 and TRBJ1-3, reads GAGVSQSPSNKVTEKGKDVELRCDPISGHTALYWYRQSLGQGLEFLIYFQGNSAPDKSGLPSDRFSAERTGGSVSTLTIQRTQQEDSAVYLCASRFLRGSGNTIYFGEGSWLTVV.

The V call is TRBV6-2 or TRBV6-3, the J call TRBJ2-7; 9 bases align to TRBD1. This CDR3 is built from 15 residues. Germline CDR1 and CDR2: MNHEY and SVGEGT. With V trimmed by 6 bases and J by 1 base, 7 bases remained unmatched. The CDR3 DNA reads TGTGCCAGCAGGGGAACCGGGACAGGGTCCTACGAGCAGTACTTC. Translation gives CASRGTGTGSYEQYF.